A few counts support the clone carrying this TCR beta chain. The antigen is not known. TCRdb processed the 5' RACE reads anew with MiXCR; each CDR3 protein has one entry. The table shows some 260,000 distinct CDR3 sequences, with roughly 5.2% occurring only once. V was cut by 5 bases and J by 4 bases, with 6 bases left in between. Germline V gene data show CDR1 as DFQATT and CDR2 as SNEGSKA (reference sequence). The CDR3 length is 10 residues. The data derive from a study of T cells after yellow fever vaccination. Study details: The fractions with low cell numbers were processed using SMART-Seq v4 Ultra Low Input.

Study outcomes and limitations: The secondary response was weaker, and its peak arrived faster, on day 5 versus 15. Abundant bulk-derived clonotypes could contaminate FACS-sorted repertoires. Post-booster samples contained most primary-vaccination clones (about 95% CD4, around 89% CD8).

Sequenced material: CD4+ T cells sorted from PBMCs, taken on the day of the yellow fever booster vaccination. The clonotype comes from a man aged 18 to 35 who received the YFV17D yellow fever vaccine. The V gene is TRBV20-1, the J gene TRBJ2-7; D is ambiguous. This CDR3 reads CSALGYEQYV. The CDR3 DNA reads TGCAGTGCTCTGGGATACGAGCAGTACGTC.